This T cell receptor (beta chain) appears in the sequencing data of a study of T-cell memory formation after mild COVID-19. MiXCR, applied by TCRdb to the 5' RACE reads, yields one record per CDR3 protein. This sample has around 390,000 distinct CDR3 sequences, with approximately 15% found just once. The CDR3 is made up of 15 amino acids. Germline CDR1 and CDR2: SGHRS and YFSETQ. Trimming cost V 6 bases and J 1 base; bases outside gene matches: 5. Sequencing used PBMCs or a T cell subset sorted from them (not recorded which). This chain joins TRBV5-1 and TRBJ2-3, with TRBD2 matching 10 bases. The TCR was taken from a man aged 18 to 35 who had mild COVID-19 (a few samples of this study predate the infection). Cell type and time point are not known. The CDR3 bases are TGCGCCAGCACCCTGGGGACTAGCGGCACAGATACGCAGTATTTT. Translated, it gives CASTLGTSGTDTQYF.